This TCR beta chain was identified during a study of vaccination and CD4 T cells after COVID-19 (dated by TCRdb to between 2021 and 2024). For context, the study as a whole: SARS-CoV-2 positivity had been established in the convalescent patients by nasal swab PCR, and mild disease was recorded in under ten of these patients and severe disease in one. The convalescent cohort comprised six males and four females, including two Hispanic individuals, seven Caucasians, two Asians and one multiracial person. Participants got two doses of the Pfizer-BioNTech BNT162b2 vaccine (n=8) or two doses of the Moderna mRNA-1273 vaccine (n=2). Post-COVID blood samples were collected from convalescent patients a median of around 100 days after diagnosis, with a range of about 30 to 161 days. Post-vaccine blood samples were obtained a median of about 72 days after the second vaccine dose, with a range of about 14 to 241 days. Culture stimuli were overlapping spike peptide pools from SARS-CoV-2 and from the common cold coronaviruses HCoV-NL63, HCoV-OC43 and HCoV-229E. As controls, cultures received a CEFX viral epitope pool (the positive control), an HIV-1 Nef peptide pool (the negative control), or no peptide at all. In around 9 COVID-19 convalescent patients and a few infection-naive healthy vaccine recipients, researchers compared the spike-specific CD4+ TCR repertoire from before mRNA vaccination with the repertoire from after. What the research found in general, with its limitations: Although the median number of SARS-CoV-2-reactive clonotypes went up from roughly 19 after infection to about 38 after vaccination, the increase was not significant. Only a relatively small number of convalescent patients were included in the study, and early timepoints following natural infection were not analyzed. In convalescent patients, a median roughly 88% of post-vaccine SARS-CoV-2-reactive clones were detected only after vaccination, suggesting vaccine-specific priming. Of the vaccine-specific clones found in convalescent patients, nearly all (304 of 307) were mono-reactive for SARS-CoV-2 spike instead of being cross-reactive with common cold coronaviruses.

Per the germline V gene, MNHEY is the CDR1 and SVGEGT is the CDR2. The CDR3 runs 12 residues from the cysteine to the phenylalanine. CDR3 DNA only is kept here, 36 bases in frame from base 1. The V and J ends are trimmed by 2 bases and 4 bases, leaving 3 bases between them. The library was generated by PCR. TCR sequencing of DNA from cultured CD4+ T cells used the Oncomine TCR Beta short-read assay at the Johns Hopkins FTIC core. The QIAamp micro DNA kit was used to extract genomic DNA from the cultured CD4+ T cells. Oncomine TCR Beta libraries from cultured CD4+ T cells were pooled using unique dual indexes and sequenced on an Illumina iSeq 100. The authors' analysis ran thus. Non-productive sequences were removed, and CDR3s not starting with C, not ending with F or W, or shorter than 7 amino acids were discarded. Antigen-specific clonotypes were identified with the MANAFEST web application by comparing peptide-stimulated wells with reference and other culture wells. An FDR below 0.05, an odds ratio above 5, and a productive frequency above 0.1% in at least two of three replicate wells were required for clones to be considered positive. A clonotype counted as cross-reactive if it showed significant expansion both in the SARS-CoV-2 spike wells and in at least one common cold coronavirus spike condition. Using R version 3.6.1, CDR3 homology was evaluated through Levenshtein distances (stringdist) along with unrooted phylogenetic trees (ape). TCRdb took the public reads, trimmed them with fastp at Q25, ran MiXCR for clone calling and kept in-frame beta chains. Each CDR3 protein gets just one entry, which takes the most common genes and DNA from the rows behind it. TCRdb, not the authors, supplied the V and J calls. The sample includes some 12,000 distinct CDR3 sequences, with roughly 50% observed a single time. Of the sample, 13% falls within the top ten clones.

Of note for this clonotype: Its binding antigen is unknown. One base away there is no much larger clone; base qualities are not given.

This sample's treatment or condition label indicates: approximately 9-day PBMC culture with coronavirus spike peptide pools or control peptides (ViraFEST assay). The study used the ViraFEST assay, which expanded antigen-specific T cells with peptide pools and then identified expanded clonotypes by TCR sequencing. The positive SARS-CoV-2 PCR tests of the convalescent patients were dated from March to December 2020, before the Alpha, Beta and Delta variants emerged in the United States. PBMCs were cultured at approximately 2 million per well in IMDM supplemented with around 5.5% human AB serum and around 10 IU/ml IL-2, with about 10 ug/ml peptide pools added. Half of the culture medium was replaced with fresh IL-2-containing medium on days 3 and 7. After 10 days of culture, CD4+ T cells were isolated by negative selection with the EasySep CD4+ T cell isolation kit. PBMCs were separated from whole blood using Ficoll-Paque Plus gradient centrifugation and then either used fresh or cryopreserved at -140C. Culture conditions were generally each tested in triplicate wells.

The sample comprised CD4+ T cells from blood, cultured in vitro. The chain was built from TRBV6-2 or TRBV6-3 and TRBJ1-5, with no confidently assigned D gene. The origin of this receptor is a human donor who had recovered from COVID-19. The bases read TGTGCCAGCAGTTACGGGAATCAGCCCCAGCATTTT. This translates into CASSYGNQPQHF.